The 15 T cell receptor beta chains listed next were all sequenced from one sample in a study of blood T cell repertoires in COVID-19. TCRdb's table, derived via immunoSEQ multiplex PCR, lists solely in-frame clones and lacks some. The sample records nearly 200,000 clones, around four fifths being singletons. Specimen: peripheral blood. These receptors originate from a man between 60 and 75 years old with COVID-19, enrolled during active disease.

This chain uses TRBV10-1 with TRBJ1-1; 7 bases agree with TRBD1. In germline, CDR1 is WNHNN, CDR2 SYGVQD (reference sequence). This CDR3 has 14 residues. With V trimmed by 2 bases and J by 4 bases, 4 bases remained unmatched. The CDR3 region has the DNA TGCGCCAGCAGTGAGAGACAGGGTGGCACTGAAGCTTTCTTT. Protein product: CASSERQGGTEAFF.

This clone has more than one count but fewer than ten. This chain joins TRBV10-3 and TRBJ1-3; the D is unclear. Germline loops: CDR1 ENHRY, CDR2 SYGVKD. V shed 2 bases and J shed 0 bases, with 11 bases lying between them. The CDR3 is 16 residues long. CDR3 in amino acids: CAISEQALSSGNTIYF. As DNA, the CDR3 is TGTGCCATCAGTGAGCAGGCCCTTTCCTCTGGAAACACCATATATTTT.

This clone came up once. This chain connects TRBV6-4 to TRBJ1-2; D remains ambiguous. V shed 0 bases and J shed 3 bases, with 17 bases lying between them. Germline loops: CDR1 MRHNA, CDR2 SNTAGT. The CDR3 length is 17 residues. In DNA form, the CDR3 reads TGTGCCAGCAGTGACTCTTCCAACCTTCCGGGATACTATGGCTACACCTTC. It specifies CASSDSSNLPGYYGYTF.

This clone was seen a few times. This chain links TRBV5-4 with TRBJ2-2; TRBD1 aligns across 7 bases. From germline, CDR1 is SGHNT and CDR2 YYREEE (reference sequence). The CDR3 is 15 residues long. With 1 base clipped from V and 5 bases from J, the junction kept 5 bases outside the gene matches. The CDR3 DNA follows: TGTGCCAGCAGCTTGATACAGGGGCGGACCGGGGAGCTGTTTTTT. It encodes CASSLIQGRTGELFF.

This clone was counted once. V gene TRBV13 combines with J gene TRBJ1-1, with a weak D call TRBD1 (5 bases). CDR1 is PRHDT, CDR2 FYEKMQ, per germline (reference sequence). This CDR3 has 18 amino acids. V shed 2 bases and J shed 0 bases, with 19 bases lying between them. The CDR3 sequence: CASSLSTEGRTMNTEAFF. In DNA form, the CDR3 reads TGTGCCAGCAGCTTATCCACGGAGGGACGGACCATGAACACTGAAGCTTTCTTT.

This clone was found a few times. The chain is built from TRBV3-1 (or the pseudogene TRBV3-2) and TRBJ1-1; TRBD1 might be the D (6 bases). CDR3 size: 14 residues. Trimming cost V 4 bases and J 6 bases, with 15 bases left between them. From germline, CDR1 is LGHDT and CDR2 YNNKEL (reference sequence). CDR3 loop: CASSLRAGAAEAFF. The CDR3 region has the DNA TGTGCCAGCAGCCTTAGAGCGGGGGCCGCTGAAGCTTTCTTT.

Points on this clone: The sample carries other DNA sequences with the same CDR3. The CDR3 loop reads CASSIARGNTEAFF. CDR3 coding DNA: TGTGCCAGTAGTATAGCCAGGGGGAACACTGAAGCTTTCTTT. The chain joins TRBV19 to TRBJ1-1; D is possibly TRBD1 (6 bases). Germline-derived CDR1 and CDR2 are LNHDA and SQIVND (reference sequence). This CDR3 is built from 14 residues. Trimming stripped 1 base from V and 1 base from J, with 7 bases between.

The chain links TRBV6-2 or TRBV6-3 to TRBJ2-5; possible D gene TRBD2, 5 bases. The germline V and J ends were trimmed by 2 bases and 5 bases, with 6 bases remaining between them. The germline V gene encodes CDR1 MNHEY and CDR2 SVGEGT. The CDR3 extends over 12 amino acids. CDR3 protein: CASSYGGETQYF. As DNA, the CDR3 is TGTGCCAGCAGTTACGGCGGGGAGACCCAGTACTTC.

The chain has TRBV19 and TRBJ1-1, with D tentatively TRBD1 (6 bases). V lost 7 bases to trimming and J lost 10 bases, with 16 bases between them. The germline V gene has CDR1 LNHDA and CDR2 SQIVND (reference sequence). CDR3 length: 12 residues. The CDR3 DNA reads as TGTGCCAGTAACCCCGGGACACTTGGAGCTTTCTTT. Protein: CASNPGTLGAFF.

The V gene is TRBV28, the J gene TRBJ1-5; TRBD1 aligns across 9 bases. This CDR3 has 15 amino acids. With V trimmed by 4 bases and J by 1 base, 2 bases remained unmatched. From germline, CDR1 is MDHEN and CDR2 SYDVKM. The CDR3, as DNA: TGTGCCAGCAGTTCGACAGGGGGGAGCAATCAGCCCCAGCATTTT. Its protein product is CASSSTGGSNQPQHF.

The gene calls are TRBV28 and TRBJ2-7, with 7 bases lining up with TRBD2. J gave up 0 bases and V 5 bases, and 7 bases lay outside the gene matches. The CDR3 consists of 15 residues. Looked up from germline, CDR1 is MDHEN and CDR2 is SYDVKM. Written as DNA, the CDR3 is TGTGCCAGCAGTGCTCCTAGCGGACCCTCCTACGAGCAGTACTTC. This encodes CASSAPSGPSYEQYF.

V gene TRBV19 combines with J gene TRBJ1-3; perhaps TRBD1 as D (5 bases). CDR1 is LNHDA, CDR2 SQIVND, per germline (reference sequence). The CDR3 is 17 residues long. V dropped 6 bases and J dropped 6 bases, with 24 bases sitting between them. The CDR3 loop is CASSPRDYNRIENTIYF. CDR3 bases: TGTGCCAGTAGCCCAAGGGACTACAACAGGATCGAAAACACCATATATTTT. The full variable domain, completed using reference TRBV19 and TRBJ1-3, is DGGITQSPKYLFRKEGQNVTLSCEQNLNHDAMYWYRQDPGQGLRLIYYSQIVNDFQKGDIAEGYSVSREKKESFPLTVTSAQKNPTAFYLCASSPRDYNRIENTIYFGEGSWLTVV.

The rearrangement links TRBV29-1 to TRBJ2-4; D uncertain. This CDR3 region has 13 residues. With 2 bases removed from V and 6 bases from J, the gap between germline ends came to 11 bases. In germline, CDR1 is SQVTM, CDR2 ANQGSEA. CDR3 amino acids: CSVESSGSNIQYF. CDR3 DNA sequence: TGCAGCGTTGAAAGCTCAGGATCAAACATTCAGTACTTC.

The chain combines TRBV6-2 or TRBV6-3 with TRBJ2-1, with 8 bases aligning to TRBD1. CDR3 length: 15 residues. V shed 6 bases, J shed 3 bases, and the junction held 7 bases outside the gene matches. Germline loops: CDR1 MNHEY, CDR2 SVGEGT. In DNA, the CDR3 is TGTGCCAGCAGCCGTCGACAGGGGCGCTACAATGAGCAGTTCTTC. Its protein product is CASSRRQGRYNEQFF.

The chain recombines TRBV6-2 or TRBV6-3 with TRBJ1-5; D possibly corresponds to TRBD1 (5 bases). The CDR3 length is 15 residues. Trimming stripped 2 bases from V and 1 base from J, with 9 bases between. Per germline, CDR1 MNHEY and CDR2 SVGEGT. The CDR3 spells CASSYPGRSNQPQHF. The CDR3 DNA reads TGTGCCAGCAGTTACCCAGGGAGGAGCAATCAGCCCCAGCATTTT.